The text below deals with one T cell receptor beta chain. It has no known antigen specificity. No quality values exist for individual bases; no much larger clone is one base distant. These data originate in a study of type 1 regulatory T cells (dated by TCRdb to the early 2020s). Context from the whole study: An in vitro protocol by which a Tr1-enriched, alloantigen-specific CD4 T cell product named T-allo10 was generated was characterized in the study. T-allo10 was being tested clinically in patients with hematological malignancies who were undergoing allogeneic hematopoietic stem cell transplantation.

Overall results and qualifications from the work: Tr1 cells showed a more restricted TCR repertoire than non-Tr1 cells, which the study interpreted as alloantigen-induced clonal expansion.

Sequencer: Illumina MiSeq. TCRdb cleaned the public reads at Q25 with fastp, built clones with MiXCR and kept in-frame beta chains. Rows are unified per CDR3 protein, each entry keeping the most common DNA and genes. This sample lists approximately 77,000 distinct CDR3 sequences; around 21% were detected once. The top ten clonotypes cover roughly 8.3% of the sample. Specimen: cultured type 1 regulatory T (Tr1) cells, either the whole culture or a sorted fraction (not recorded which). The cell subset or site label, read with the paper, signifies: type 1 regulatory T cells sorted from the T-allo10 product. This receptor was taken from a human donor in good health.

The nucleotide sequence reads TGTGCCAGCAGGCCCGGGGGGGGGCGCGATGAGCAGTTCTTC. Its protein reads: CASRPGGGRDEQFF. The rearranged segments are TRBV6-6 and TRBJ2-1, and 8 bases in between align with TRBD2. Reading the germline V gene (reference sequence) gives CDR1 MNHNY and CDR2 SVGAGI. V is trimmed back by 6 bases and J by 8 bases, and the junction contains 9 bases that no gene match accounts for. CDR3 length: 14 amino acids, cysteine to phenylalanine. CDR3 DNA is the only sequence kept; it has 42 bases, read in frame from the first base.